These T cell receptor beta chains were read from a single sample in a study of beta chain features in type 1 diabetes. The assay was immunoSEQ multiplex PCR, and TCRdb's table has in-frame clones only and misses some. In the table there are about 240,000 clones, approximately 13% of which are singletons. Source material: naive CD4+ T cells from blood. The receptors were sampled from a man between 25 and 39 years old with type 1 diabetes. Both conserved end residues are part of each CDR3. D genes are given only for firm matches. Clone size, where shown, is once, few, many, or a class for clones that have expanded.

-	TRBD2	TRBV19	TRBJ2-7	CASSSPGTRDYEQYF
few	TRBD1	TRBV5-1	TRBJ2-5	CASSLSGQGGAETQYF
few	-	TRBV19	TRBJ1-2	CASSIGGVPLSNYGYTF
few	TRBD1	TRBV10-2	TRBJ1-2	CASTPDRDYGYTF
few	-	TRBV14	TRBJ2-1	CASSQVGGGAGAEQFF
few	TRBD1	TRBV5-4	TRBJ2-5	CASSRPGTELRPLAQYF
-	TRBD1	TRBV11-3	TRBJ1-2	CASSLDLGQGGYGYTF
few	-	TRBV29-1	TRBJ1-1	CSVDRREAFF
few	TRBD1	TRBV5-1	TRBJ1-5	CASREGTGSNQPQHF
-	TRBD1	TRBV4-2	TRBJ1-4	CASSQEPRNEGAGKLFF
-	-	TRBV12-5	TRBJ2-5	CASGLGDTQETQYF
few	-	TRBV18	TRBJ2-3	CASSALKGGDTQYF
few	-	TRBV10-3	TRBJ2-7	CAISEASAYEQYF
few	TRBD1	TRBV28	TRBJ2-7	CASSLSGGFYEQYF
-	-	TRBV5-1	TRBJ2-2	CASSLRQNTGELFF
-	-	TRBV19	TRBJ2-1	CASSLEGRYNEQFF
-	-	TRBV7-9	TRBJ2-7	CASSPKPEGAEQYF
-	TRBD2	TRBV19	TRBJ2-3	CASSPSPGAGPSTDTQYF
few	-	TRBV9	TRBJ1-2	CASSVDQGNYGYTF
-	-	TRBV15	TRBJ2-7	CATSRGAGLQYF
-	-	TRBV14	TRBJ2-7	CASSQGGLWNEQYF
few	-	TRBV30	TRBJ1-5	CAWSVGVGNQPQHF
-	-	TRBV9	TRBJ1-1	CASRKGYGNTEAFF
few	-	TRBV6-1	TRBJ1-4	CASSSQGTGNEKLFF
-	TRBD1	TRBV6-1	TRBJ2-3	CASSVRTTGGPDTQYF
-	-	TRBV30	TRBJ1-2	CAWSWLQGYTF
-	-	TRBV5-4	TRBJ2-1	CASSLAAGKDEQFF
few	-	TRBV11-2	TRBJ2-5	CASSSRDRAQETQYF
-	TRBD1	TRBV19	TRBJ2-2	CASSPVPGTALTGELFF
few	-	TRBV5-4	TRBJ1-1	CASSLELNTEAFF
few	-	TRBV29-1	TRBJ1-5	CSVEDRRGGPGIQPQHF
-	-	TRBV30	TRBJ1-5	CAWSKRAGQPQHF
-	TRBD1	TRBV6-4	TRBJ2-2	CASNLERQGAGELFF
few	TRBD1	TRBV6-5	TRBJ2-3	CASSSRDRFTDTQYF
-	-	TRBV27	TRBJ1-4	CASRSQGLNEKLFF
-	TRBD2	TRBV7-2	TRBJ2-5	CASSLTSGGPEKYF
-	TRBD2	TRBV6-5	TRBJ2-1	CASSYRTSGSDNEQFF
-	TRBD1	TRBV11-3	TRBJ2-5	CASSGGQGGETQYF
-	-	TRBV5-1	TRBJ2-7	CASSFEDTGIRYEQYF
few	TRBD2	TRBV5-6	TRBJ2-1	CASGRFGLAGEGEQFF